The 20 T cell receptor delta chains below come from one sample, sequenced in a study of gamma-delta chains in newborns, infants, children. TCRdb made new clone calls on the reads using CATT. The sample carries 1,500 to 2,000 delta-chain clones, around 1.1% recorded once. Sequenced material: blood. These receptors were collected from a child who was a newborn, infant or young child, either healthy, febrile or measles-vaccinated (not recorded which).

This clone occurred a few times. The amino acid sequence in TCRdb belongs to a much larger clone and departs from this DNA's translation at residue 8, likely a sequencing read error; the sequence shown is translated from the DNA. This sequence joins TRDV2 and TRDJ3, with 8 bases matching TRDD3. The V gene's germline CDR1 is GEAIGNYY and CDR2 EKD. The CDR3 consists of 18 residues. The ends lost 2 bases at V and 4 bases at J; junction bases unmatched: 9. CDR3 nucleotides: TGTGCCTGTGACATACTGGGGGGTACAGCTTGGGACACCCGACAGATGTTTTTC. This translates into CACDILGGTAWDTRQMFF.

This clone was observed a few times. TCRdb has a much larger clone's protein, which differs at residue 8 from the translation of this DNA, likely because of a read error; what is shown is the protein translated from the DNA. The chain joins TRDV2 to TRDJ1; possibly TRDD3 for D (5 bases). Germline V gene sequence: CDR1 GEAIGNYY, CDR2 EKD. The CDR3 has 16 amino acids. V lost 0 bases and J lost 0, with 13 bases in between. CDR3 coding DNA: TGTGCCTGTGACACCTTACTGGAGGACGACACCGATAAACTCATCTTT. Its translation is CACDTLLEDDTDKLIF.

This clone was picked up a small number of times. A read error is the likely source, as a far larger clone sits one nucleotide away. This CDR3 is also generated by other DNA sequences in the sample. V is TRDV2 and J is TRDJ1; 8 bases fit TRDD3. The CDR3 runs 16 residues. CDR1 is GEAIGNYY and CDR2 is EKD in the germline V gene. Unmatched junction bases numbered 5, after V lost 0 bases and J lost 0 bases. The CDR3 loop reads CACDTLLGDDTDKLIF. In DNA, the CDR3 is TGTGCCTGTGACACCTTGCTGGGGGACGACACCGATAAACTCATCTTT.

Details on this clone: This DNA translates differently at residue 7 from the TCRdb protein, which is that of a much larger clone; a read error is likely, and the protein shown is the DNA's own translation. CDR3 in DNA: TGTGCCTGTGACACCATAGTCTCGGGGATCAGCTCCTGGGACACCCGACAGATGTTTTTC. Translation gives CACDTIVSGISSWDTRQMFF. The rearrangement links TRDV2 to TRDJ3; possible D gene TRDD3, 6 bases. CDR1 and CDR2 from the germline V gene are GEAIGNYY and EKD. The CDR3 consists of 20 residues. Trimming left V 0 bases short and J 0 bases short, with 17 bases between.

Note on this clone: The TCRdb protein, from a much larger clone, departs from this DNA's translation at residue 12, likely by read error; the protein shown derives from the DNA. V is TRDV2 and J is TRDJ3; tentative D call: TRDD3 (6 bases). The CDR3 runs to 18 residues. Germline CDR1 reads GEAIGNYY; CDR2 reads EKD. The CDR3 region has the DNA TGTGCCTGTGACACCGTGATGGGGAGATCCTGGGGCACCCGACAGATGTTTTTC. It encodes CACDTVMGRSWGTRQMFF.

This clone has only a few counts. TCRdb's listed protein matches a much larger clone and diverges from this DNA's translation at residue 14, likely through a read error; the protein shown comes from the DNA. The chain carries TRDV1 and TRDJ1, with 13 positions matching TRDD3. The length of the CDR3 is 21 residues. V lost 1 base and J lost 0; bases outside the gene matches: 14. Germline-derived CDR1 and CDR2 are TSWWSYY and QGS. The CDR3 is CALGERGPYWGIRRYTDKLIF. CDR3 coding DNA: TGTGCTCTTGGGGAACGGGGACCCTACTGGGGGATACGACGCTACACCGATAAACTCATCTTT.

As regards this clone: TCRdb's listed protein matches a much larger clone and diverges from this DNA's translation at residue 4, likely through a read error; the protein shown comes from the DNA. The chain uses TRDV2 and TRDJ3, with TRDD3 identical over 9 bases. CDR1 and CDR2 (germline): GEAIGNYY, EKD. The CDR3 is 18 residues long. The CDR3, as DNA: TGTGCCTGTAACACGTACTGGGGGAGCTCCTGGGACACCCGACAGATGTTTTTC. It codes for CACNTYWGSSWDTRQMFF.

This clone was counted between two and nine times. A far larger clone is only one base removed, so a read error is likely. At the DNA level, this CDR3 is encoded by other sequences in the same sample as well. The chain has TRDV2 and TRDJ1; 7 bases are shared with TRDD3. V gave up 4 bases and J gave up 2 bases; unmatched junction bases: 3. Germline loops: CDR1 GEAIGNYY, CDR2 EKD. There are 13 residues in the CDR3. Here the CDR3 DNA reads TGTGCCTGTGATACCTGGGGGACCGATAAACTCATCTTT. It encodes CACDTWGTDKLIF.

As regards this clone: Translating this DNA gives a protein that differs at residue 13 from the TCRdb one, which belongs to a much larger clone; a read error is likely, and the protein shown is this translation. The chain combines TRDV2 with TRDJ1, with 11 positions matching TRDD3. Germline V gene lookup returns CDR1 GEAIGNYY and CDR2 EKD. CDR3 length: 15 amino acids. CDR3 DNA sequence: TGTGCCTGTGATGGACTGGGGGATAACACCGATAAATTCATCTTT. This encodes CACDGLGDNTDKFIF.

By sample share, this clone is medium-sized (0.01 to 0.1%). TCRdb attributes to this sequence the protein of a much larger clone, which differs from the DNA translation at residue 6; a read error is likely, and the protein displayed is translated from the DNA. The CDR3 spells CACDSPLPGAAQLFF. The DNA for the CDR3 is TGTGCCTGTGACTCGCCCCTACCTGGGGCAGCACAACTCTTCTTT. The chain combines TRDV2 with TRDJ2; weak D call: TRDD3 (6 bases). V lost 3 bases, J lost 6 bases, and 16 bases lay in between. This CDR3 comprises 15 residues. CDR1 is GEAIGNYY, CDR2 EKD, per germline.

A note on this clone: The mismatch at residue 18 between this DNA's translation and the TCRdb protein of a much larger clone likely reflects a read error; the protein shown is translated from the DNA. V gene TRDV1 combines with J gene TRDJ3, with D possibly TRDD3 on 6 matching bases. This CDR3 has 20 residues. Germline V gives CDR1 TSWWSYY, CDR2 QGS. As DNA, the CDR3 is TGTGCTCTTGGGGACGACGGGGGTTGGGGATCCTCCTGGGACACCCGACAGATTTTTTTC. Encoded protein: CALGDDGGWGSSWDTRQIFF.

This clone was seen more than once but under ten times. A read error is likely here: a far larger clone is one base away. Other DNA sequences of this sample code for an identical CDR3. This chain joins TRDV2 and TRDJ1, with TRDD3 matching over 7 bases. Germline values: CDR1 GEAIGNYY, CDR2 EKD. The V segment lost 4 bases and the J segment 0 bases; nucleotides outside the gene matches: 7. The CDR3 has 15 amino acids. CDR3 region: CACDGLGDNTDKLIF. The CDR3 coding sequence is TGTGCCTGTGATGGACTAGGGGATAACACCGATAAACTCATCTTT.

As concerns this clone: This likely stems from a read error, as it lies one base from a far larger clone. The sample carries other DNA sequences with the same CDR3. V is TRDV2 and J is TRDJ3, with D possibly TRDD3 on 5 matching bases. The CDR3 is made up of 18 amino acids. The V gene's germline CDR1 is GEAIGNYY and CDR2 EKD. CDR3 loop: CACDTVMGRSWDTRQMFF. The CDR3 bases are TGTGCTTGTGACACCGTGATGGGGAGATCCTGGGACACCCGACAGATGTTTTTC.

About this clone itself: With only one base between it and a far larger clone, this is likely a read error. Other DNA sequences within the sample encode an identical CDR3. The chain carries TRDV2 and TRDJ1, with unresolved D. This CDR3 is built from 18 residues. Germline loops: CDR1 GEAIGNYY, CDR2 EKD. The CDR3, as DNA: TGCGCCTGTGACCCCGTGGGCAGTTCGGAAGGGAACACCGATAAACTCATCTTT. Amino acids: CACDPVGSSEGNTDKLIF.

Within the sample, this clone is large. Other DNA sequences from this sample encode an identical CDR3 as well. The V call is TRDV2, the J call TRDJ1, with 7 bases aligning to TRDD3. The CDR3 sequence is 16 residues long. Germline trimming cut 0 bases from V and 0 bases from J; bases unmatched to any gene: 6. From germline, CDR1 is GEAIGNYY and CDR2 EKD. The CDR3 nucleotides are TGTGCCTGTGACACCGTAGAAGGGGGATACACCGATAAACTCATCTTT. The encoded protein is CACDTVEGGYTDKLIF.

Sample share makes this clone medium-sized (0.01 to 0.1%). This probably arose from a read error, given a far larger clone one base away. V is TRDV2 and J is TRDJ1; 8 bases fit TRDD3. The CDR3 loop spans 17 amino acids. J gave up 0 bases and V 5 bases, and 13 bases lay outside the gene matches. Germline V CDR1 and CDR2: GEAIGNYY, EKD. The CDR3 DNA sequence: TGTGCCTGTGGCGAAGTACTGGGGGCCCCGTACACCGATAAACTCATCTTT. Its protein is CACGEVLGAPYTDKLIF.

This clone was picked up a small number of times. This likely stems from a read error, as it lies one base from a far larger clone. This specimen includes other DNA sequences encoding the same CDR3. The genes are TRAV29/DV5 and TRDJ1, with D perhaps matching TRDD3 (5 bases). Germline V gene data show CDR1 as NSMFDY and CDR2 as ISSIKDK. CDR3 length: 13 amino acids. The V end was cut by 4 bases, the J end by 8 bases, with 18 bases between. The CDR3 region is CAACGALRGKLIF. CDR3 coding DNA: TGTGCAGCATGTGGGGCCCTTAGGGGAAAACTCATCTTT.

In its sample, this clone was seen a few times. A far larger clone is a single base away, which makes a read error likely. This CDR3 is also generated by other DNA sequences in the sample. The V gene is TRDV2, the J gene TRDJ3, with 8 bases that match TRDD3. The germline CDR1 and CDR2 sequences are GEAIGNYY and EKD. This CDR3 has 20 amino acids. The CDR3 spells CACDTLLLGASSWDTRQMFF. The DNA for the CDR3 is TGTGCCTGTGACACCCTCTTACTGGGGGCTAGCTCCTGGGACACGCGACAGATGTTTTTC.

This clone was seen a handful of times. Since a far larger clone is one base different, this is likely a read error. This sample also contains other DNA sequences that code for the same CDR3. This chain uses TRDV2 with TRDJ3; D is perhaps TRDD3 (6 bases). The germline CDR1 and CDR2 sequences are GEAIGNYY and EKD. The CDR3 covers 20 residues. CDR3: CACDTIASGISSWDTRQMFF. The CDR3 DNA reads TGTGCCTGTGACACCATAGCCTCGGGGATCAGCTCCTGGGACACCCGTCAGATGTTTTTC.

This clone was observed a few times. This likely came from a read error, as a far larger clone is one base away. This sample includes further DNA sequences coding for the same CDR3. This rearrangement joins TRDV2 to TRDJ3; 12 bases fit TRDD3. The CDR3 has 18 residues. The germline V gene encodes CDR1 GEAIGNYY and CDR2 EKD. The CDR3 loop is CACDNTGGYSWDTRQMFF. The CDR3 DNA reads TGTGCCTGTGACAATACTGGGGGATACTCCTGGGACACCCGGCAGATGTTTTTC.